These 27 T cell receptor beta chains were all obtained from the same sample, sequenced in a study of human T cells and chemical hapten exposure. Indicated time point: patch test 2, 6 weeks after DPC sensitization. Stated treatment: therapeutic diphenylcyclopropenone sensitization with weekly scalp DPC. TCRdb reprocessed the RACE reads via MiXCR and lists one record per CDR3 protein. This table has a few hundred thousand distinct CDR3 sequences, about 6.3% appearing once. Sequenced here: whole blood, sampled in connection with sensitization to the hapten diphenylcyclopropenone (DPC). These receptors were collected from a woman aged 18 to 35 with alopecia areata. Some clones in this sample may be carry-over from other donors' samples.

This clonotype occurred many times. The chain combines TRBV7-8 with TRBJ1-5; TRBD1 aligns across 11 bases. The CDR3 extends over 17 amino acids. Trimming took 4 bases from V and 1 from J; bases not matched to a gene: 6. Germline values: CDR1 SGHVS, CDR2 FQNEAQ. The CDR3 loop is CASSSRTGGESNQPQHF. The CDR3, as DNA: TGTGCCAGCAGCTCCCGGACAGGGGGCGAAAGCAATCAGCCCCAGCATTTT.

The chain is built from TRBV12-3 or TRBV12-4 and TRBJ2-3, with D perhaps given as TRBD1 or TRBD2 (6 bases each). Trimming cost V 1 base and J 4 bases, with 18 bases left between them. The CDR3 length is 17 residues. CDR3 coding DNA: TGTGCCAGCAGTTTAGTTTTGGGGGCCGGGGAGGCAGATACGCAGTATTTT. Its protein product is CASSLVLGAGEADTQYF.

V gene TRBV4-3 combines with J gene TRBJ1-2; D gene ambiguous. CDR1 is LGHNA, CDR2 YSLEER, per germline. V was cut by 1 base and J by 2 bases, with 11 bases left in between. The CDR3 extends over 15 amino acids. The CDR3 sequence is CASSQGLAVNYGYTF. DNA of the CDR3: TGCGCCAGCAGCCAAGGCCTGGCAGTGAACTATGGCTACACCTTC.

The chain joins TRBV7-8 to TRBJ1-3; no clear D gene. From germline, CDR1 is SGHVS and CDR2 FQNEAQ. V was cut by 5 bases and J by 0 bases, with 11 bases left in between. The CDR3 consists of 15 residues. The CDR3 region has the DNA TGTGCCAGCAGCCCATACAGAAGCTCTGGAAACACCATATATTTT. Amino acid sequence: CASSPYRSSGNTIYF.

This clonotype has a handful of counts. CDR3 sequence (DNA): TGTGCCAGCACGGATACCTACGAGCAGTACTTC. Protein product: CASTDTYEQYF. The rearrangement uses TRBV6-2 or TRBV6-3 and TRBJ2-7; no reliable D call. V lost 7 bases, J lost 2 bases, and 6 bases lay in between. CDR1 is MNHEY and CDR2 is SVGEGT in the germline V gene. CDR3 length equals 11 residues.

The J gene is TRBJ2-2, the V gene TRBV12-3 or TRBV12-4; TRBD2 matches 7 bases. J was trimmed by 8 bases and V by 5 bases; bases with no gene match: 5. The CDR3 totals 13 residues. The DNA for the CDR3 is TGTGCCAGCAGTGGACTAGTTTCTGGGGAGCTGTTTTTT. It is translated as CASSGLVSGELFF.

This clonotype was observed many times. The V call is TRBV4-3, the J call TRBJ1-2, with 7 bases matching TRBD1. The length of the CDR3 is 16 residues. Losses at the gene ends were 3 bases for V and 8 bases for J; bases not matched to a gene: 15. From germline, CDR1 is LGHNA and CDR2 YSLEER. CDR3 coding DNA: TGCGCCAGCAGCCAGGGGCGACAGGGCCCGGTGACCGGCTACACCTTC. Protein: CASSQGRQGPVTGYTF.

This clonotype has just a few counts. The J gene is TRBJ1-1, the V gene TRBV2, with unresolved D. Germline V gene lookup returns CDR1 SNHLY and CDR2 FYNNEI. This CDR3 region has 14 residues. Trimming removed 7 bases from V and 1 base from J, with 13 bases in between. This chain's CDR3 is CASKGGNSNTEAFF. The CDR3 DNA follows: TGTGCCAGCAAAGGAGGAAACTCGAACACTGAAGCTTTCTTT.

The chain uses TRBV11-1 and TRBJ2-7; TRBD1 agrees at 10 bases. Germline V CDR1 and CDR2: SGHAT, FQDESV (reference sequence). This CDR3 region has 15 residues. With 5 bases clipped from V and 3 bases from J, the junction kept 7 bases outside the gene matches. CDR3 in amino acids: CASSARQGAYYEQYF. For the CDR3, the DNA is TGTGCCAGCAGCGCCCGACAGGGGGCCTACTACGAGCAGTACTTC.

This clonotype was counted many times. The J gene is TRBJ1-4, the V gene TRBV13; a possible D gene is TRBD1 (6 bases). Germline V gene data show CDR1 as PRHDT and CDR2 as FYEKMQ (reference sequence). This CDR3 comprises 15 residues. Between the trimmed V and J ends, which lost 2 bases and 5 bases, there was a span of 12 bases. The CDR3, as DNA: TGTGCCAGCAGCTTAAACAGGGAGGAAAATGAAAAACTGTTTTTT. As protein: CASSLNREENEKLFF.

This clonotype turned up a few times. V gene TRBV7-6 combines with J gene TRBJ2-6; D is unresolved. The length of the CDR3 is 14 residues. The V gene lost 5 bases and the J gene lost 4 bases, with 9 bases spanning the gap. From germline, CDR1 is SGHVS and CDR2 FNYEAQ. The CDR3: CASSPKTGANVLTF. CDR3 sequence (DNA): TGTGCCAGCAGCCCCAAAACCGGGGCCAACGTCCTGACTTTC. The whole variable domain, filled in from reference TRBV7-6 and TRBJ2-6, reads GAGVSQSPRYKVTKRGQDVALRCDPISGHVSLYWYRQALGQGPEFLTYFNYEAQQDKSGLPNDRFSAERPEGSISTLTIQRTEQRDSAMYRCASSPKTGANVLTFGAGSRLTVL.

This clonotype was seen ten or more times. J is TRBJ1-2 and V is TRBV6-5; 9 nucleotides agree with TRBD1. CDR3 length: 15 residues. After removal of 0 bases from V and 6 bases from J, the junction contained 5 bases not matched to a gene. Germline lookup yields CDR1 MNHEY and CDR2 SVGAGI. The chain's CDR3 is CASSYSRDRVNGYTF. As DNA, the CDR3 is TGTGCCAGCAGTTACTCTAGGGACAGGGTAAATGGCTACACCTTC.

This clonotype was counted many times. The gene calls are TRBV29-1 and TRBJ2-3, with TRBD2 identical over 7 bases. The trim removed 4 bases at V and 2 bases at J, leaving 3 bases unmatched. This CDR3 is 13 amino acids long. CDR1 is SQVTM, CDR2 ANQGSEA, per germline. Written as DNA, the CDR3 is TGCAGCGTTGGCGGGGGAACCACAGATACGCAGTATTTT. Translation gives CSVGGGTTDTQYF.

The V call is TRBV9, the J call TRBJ1-1; D gene uncertain. Trimming took 4 bases from V and 2 from J, leaving 15 bases between them. Per germline, CDR1 SGDLS and CDR2 YYNGEE. This CDR3 contains 15 residues. This chain's CDR3 is CASSLLPGINTEAFF. In nucleotides, the CDR3 is TGTGCCAGCAGCCTCCTCCCGGGGATTAACACTGAAGCTTTCTTT.

This chain connects TRBV5-1 to TRBJ1-1; D uncertain. CDR1 SGHRS and CDR2 YFSETQ come from the germline V gene. V lost 5 bases and J 3 bases, leaving 14 bases between the germline ends. The CDR3 runs 14 residues. The CDR3 DNA follows: TGCGCCAGCAGATTCGGCCCCGGGGACACTGAAGCTTTCTTT. It translates to CASRFGPGDTEAFF.

This clonotype was observed a few times. The CDR3 bases are TGTGCCAGCAGCCCCGGCCGGCCAGGGTCGGAGTTAGGCACAGATACGCAGTATTTT. Translation gives CASSPGRPGSELGTDTQYF. The chain recombines TRBV11-3 with TRBJ2-3; D is possibly TRBD1 (5 bases). This CDR3 spans 19 amino acids. Trimming left V 5 bases short and J 1 base short, with 25 bases between. Looked up from germline, CDR1 is SGHNT and CDR2 is YENEEA. The full variable domain, completed using reference TRBV11-3 and TRBJ2-3, is EAGVVQSPRYKIIEKKQPVAFWCNPISGHNTLYWYLQNLGQGPELLIRYENEEAVDDSQLPKDRFSAERLKGVDSTLKIQPAELGDSAVYLCASSPGRPGSELGTDTQYFGPGTRLTVL.

This clonotype was seen more than once but under ten times. This chain joins TRBV7-8 and TRBJ2-7; no reliable D call. Germline V gene data show CDR1 as SGHVS and CDR2 as FQNEAQ. Trimming stripped 7 bases from V and 0 bases from J, with 13 bases between. The CDR3 totals 14 residues. As DNA, the CDR3 is TGTGCCAGCATCACGGACCCCCGCTCCTACGAGCAGTACTTC. It yields the protein CASITDPRSYEQYF.

This clonotype was observed a handful of times. The chain has TRBV7-2 and TRBJ1-2, with D perhaps TRBD1 (5 bases). V gave up 1 base and J gave up 4 bases, with 16 bases separating them. The CDR3 is 16 amino acids. The germline V gene encodes CDR1 SGHTA and CDR2 FQGNSA. CDR3 nucleotide sequence: TGTGCCAGCAGCTTAGTATCGGGGACCGAACCCTATGGCTACACCTTC. Translating gives CASSLVSGTEPYGYTF.

This clonotype was recorded once. This sequence joins TRBV27 and TRBJ2-2; D is unresolved. The germline V and J ends were trimmed by 3 bases and 4 bases, with 9 bases remaining between them. The CDR3 extends over 14 amino acids. The germline V gene has CDR1 MNHEY and CDR2 SMNVEV (reference sequence). CDR3 amino acids: CASSLSGPTGELFF. In nucleotides, the CDR3 is TGTGCCAGCAGTTTGAGTGGACCCACCGGGGAGCTGTTTTTT.

Only a few counts were recorded for this clonotype. This chain connects TRBV27 to TRBJ2-3; D perhaps matches TRBD2 (5 bases). The germline V gene encodes CDR1 MNHEY and CDR2 SMNVEV (reference sequence). The CDR3 consists of 13 residues. V lost 4 bases and J 2 bases, leaving 7 bases between the germline ends. The CDR3 spells CASSSDFTDTQYF. CDR3 nucleotides: TGTGCCAGCAGTTCGGACTTCACAGATACGCAGTATTTT.

This clonotype was picked up many times. The junction and the germline gene differ at one end; a read error may be behind it. The chain links TRBV2 to TRBJ1-2; D unresolved. CDR1 is SNHLY and CDR2 is FYNNEI in the germline V gene. The CDR3 spans 12 residues. The CDR3 spells CASSEDKSGYTF. CDR3 bases: TGTGCCAGCAGCGAAGACAAGTCTGGCTACACCTTC.

The chain has TRBV4-1 and TRBJ1-1; maybe TRBD1 (5 bases). The CDR3 extends over 16 amino acids. Germline V gene lookup returns CDR1 MGHRA and CDR2 YSYEKL. V lost 1 base and J lost 5, with 17 bases in between. Here the CDR3 DNA reads TGCGCCAGCAGCCAAGGAGGCGGTAAGGGGCGGACTGAAGCTTTCTTT. Protein sequence: CASSQGGGKGRTEAFF.

At least ten counts were recorded for this clonotype. The genes are TRBV28 and TRBJ1-3, with D perhaps matching TRBD1 (6 bases). This CDR3 spans 13 amino acids. Trimming pared 2 bases from V and 4 bases from J, leaving 6 bases between. Germline-derived CDR1 and CDR2 are MDHEN and SYDVKM. CDR3 sequence reads: CASSLQGGNTIYF. The CDR3 DNA reads TGTGCCAGCAGTTTACAGGGGGGAAACACCATATATTTT.

This clonotype was picked up a small number of times. The chain is built from TRBV5-1 and TRBJ2-3; the D gene is possibly TRBD1 (5 bases). Between the trimmed V and J ends, which lost 2 bases and 0 bases, there was a span of 10 bases. The CDR3 contains 15 residues. Germline V gene sequence: CDR1 SGHRS, CDR2 YFSETQ. CDR3 in DNA: TGCGCCAGCAGCTTACAGGAACCTAGCACAGATACGCAGTATTTT. As protein: CASSLQEPSTDTQYF. The full variable domain, with the rest looked up from reference TRBV5-1 and TRBJ2-3, is KAGVTQTPRYLIKTRGQQVTLSCSPISGHRSVSWYQQTPGQGLQFLFEYFSETQRNKGNFPGRFSGRQFSNSRSEMNVSTLELGDSALYLCASSLQEPSTDTQYFGPGTRLTVL.

This clonotype appeared many times. This chain uses TRBV6-1 with TRBJ1-5; D may be TRBD1 (6 bases). V shed 4 bases and J shed 7 bases, with 11 bases lying between them. Per the germline V gene, CDR1 is MNHNS and CDR2 is SASEGT. The CDR3 sequence is 13 residues long. CDR3 sequence (DNA): TGTGCCAGCAGTGCGGGGGGCGGCCAGCCCCAGCATTTT. Its translation: CASSAGGGQPQHF.

At least ten counts were recorded for this clonotype. The V gene is TRBV7-2, the J gene TRBJ2-5, with D perhaps matching TRBD1 or TRBD2 (5 bases each). Germline-derived CDR1 and CDR2 are SGHTA and FQGNSA. Trimming pared 4 bases from V and 5 bases from J, leaving 8 bases between. The CDR3 consists of 12 residues. The CDR3 spells CASSSEGETQYF. CDR3 nucleotides: TGTGCCAGCAGCTCCGAGGGGGAGACCCAGTACTTC.

This chain connects TRBV12-3 or TRBV12-4 to TRBJ1-1; no clear D gene. The CDR3 runs to 12 residues. The V end was cut by 4 bases, the J end by 8 bases, with 11 bases between. The CDR3 nucleotides read TGTGCCAGCAGTTACATAGTCAGGGAAGCTTTCTTT. Its protein product is CASSYIVREAFF.